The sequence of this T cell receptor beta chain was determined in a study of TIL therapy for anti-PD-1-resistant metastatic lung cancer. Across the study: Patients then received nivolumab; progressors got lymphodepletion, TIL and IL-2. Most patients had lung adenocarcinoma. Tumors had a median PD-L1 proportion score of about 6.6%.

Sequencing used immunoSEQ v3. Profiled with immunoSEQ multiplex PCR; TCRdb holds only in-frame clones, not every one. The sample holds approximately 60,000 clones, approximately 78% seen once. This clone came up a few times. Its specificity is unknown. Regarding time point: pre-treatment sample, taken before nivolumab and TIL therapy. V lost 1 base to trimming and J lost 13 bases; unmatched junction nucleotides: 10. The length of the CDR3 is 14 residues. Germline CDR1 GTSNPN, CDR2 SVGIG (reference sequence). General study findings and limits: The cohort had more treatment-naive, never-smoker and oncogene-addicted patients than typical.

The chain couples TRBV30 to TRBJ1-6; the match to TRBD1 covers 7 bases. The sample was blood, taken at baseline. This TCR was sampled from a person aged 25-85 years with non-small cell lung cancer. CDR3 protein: CAWSGGGQAVPLHF. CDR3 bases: TGTGCCTGGAGTGGGGGAGGACAGGCGGTCCCCCTCCACTTT.